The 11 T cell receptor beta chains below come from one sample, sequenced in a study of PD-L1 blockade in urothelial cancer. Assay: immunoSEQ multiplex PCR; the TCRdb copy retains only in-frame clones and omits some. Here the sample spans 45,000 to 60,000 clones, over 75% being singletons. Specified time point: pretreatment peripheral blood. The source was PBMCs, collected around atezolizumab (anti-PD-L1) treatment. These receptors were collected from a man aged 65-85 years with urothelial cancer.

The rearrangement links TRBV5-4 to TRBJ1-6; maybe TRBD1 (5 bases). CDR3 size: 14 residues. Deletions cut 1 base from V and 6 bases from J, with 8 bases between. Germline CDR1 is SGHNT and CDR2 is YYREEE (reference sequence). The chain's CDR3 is CASSLRQGNSPLHF. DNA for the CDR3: TGTGCCAGCAGCTTGAGGCAGGGTAATTCACCCCTCCACTTT.

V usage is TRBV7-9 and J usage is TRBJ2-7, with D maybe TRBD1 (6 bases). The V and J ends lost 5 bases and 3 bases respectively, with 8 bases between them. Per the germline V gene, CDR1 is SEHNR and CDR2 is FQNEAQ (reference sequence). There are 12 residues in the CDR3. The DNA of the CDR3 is TGTGCCAGCAGCGGCAGGGGCTACGAGCAGTACTTC. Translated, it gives CASSGRGYEQYF. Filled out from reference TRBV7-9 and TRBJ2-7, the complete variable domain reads DTGVSQNPRHKITKRGQNVTFRCDPISEHNRLYWYRQTLGQGPEFLTYFQNEAQLEKSRLLSDRFSAERPKGSFSTLEIQRTEQGDSAMYLCASSGRGYEQYFGPGTRLTVT.

CDR3 amino acids: CASRLYTGGTEAFF. CDR3 DNA: TGCGCCAGCAGACTATATACAGGGGGAACTGAAGCTTTCTTT. V gene TRBV5-1 combines with J gene TRBJ1-1; 8 nucleotides align to TRBD1. Trimming took 5 bases from V and 5 from J; bases not matched to a gene: 8. The CDR3 is 14 residues long. Germline V gene sequence: CDR1 SGHRS, CDR2 YFSETQ. Together with reference TRBV5-1 and TRBJ1-1, the CDR3 gives the full variable domain: KAGVTQTPRYLIKTRGQQVTLSCSPISGHRSVSWYQQTPGQGLQFLFEYFSETQRNKGNFPGRFSGRQFSNSRSEMNVSTLELGDSALYLCASRLYTGGTEAFFGQGTRLTVV.

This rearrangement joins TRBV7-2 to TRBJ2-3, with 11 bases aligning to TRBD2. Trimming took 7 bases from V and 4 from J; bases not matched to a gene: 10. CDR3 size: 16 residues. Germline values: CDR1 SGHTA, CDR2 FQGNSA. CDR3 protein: CASIPVAGGPPDTQYF. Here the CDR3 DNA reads TGTGCCAGCATCCCTGTAGCGGGAGGGCCCCCAGATACGCAGTATTTT. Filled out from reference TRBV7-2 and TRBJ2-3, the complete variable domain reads GAGVSQSPSNKVTEKGKDVELRCDPISGHTALYWYRQSLGQGLEFLIYFQGNSAPDKSGLPSDRFSAERTGGSVSTLTIQRTQQEDSAVYLCASIPVAGGPPDTQYFGPGTRLTVL.

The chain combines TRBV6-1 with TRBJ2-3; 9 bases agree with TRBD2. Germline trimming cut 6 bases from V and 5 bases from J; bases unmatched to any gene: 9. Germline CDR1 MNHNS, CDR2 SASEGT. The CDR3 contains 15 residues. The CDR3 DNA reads TGTGCCAGCAGAAGACTCGCGGGAGGGGTAGATACGCAGTATTTT. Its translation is CASRRLAGGVDTQYF.

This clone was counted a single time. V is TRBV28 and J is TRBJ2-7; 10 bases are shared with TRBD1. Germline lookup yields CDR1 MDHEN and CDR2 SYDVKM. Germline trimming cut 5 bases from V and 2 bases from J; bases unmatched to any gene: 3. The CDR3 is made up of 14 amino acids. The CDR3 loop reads CASSPGTGAYEQYF. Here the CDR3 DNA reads TGTGCCAGCAGTCCCGGGACAGGGGCCTACGAGCAGTACTTC. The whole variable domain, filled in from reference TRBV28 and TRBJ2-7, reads DVKVTQSSRYLVKRTGEKVFLECVQDMDHENMFWYRQDPGLGLRLIYFSYDVKMKEKGDIPEGYSVSREKKERFSLILESASTNQTSMYLCASSPGTGAYEQYFGPGTRLTVT.

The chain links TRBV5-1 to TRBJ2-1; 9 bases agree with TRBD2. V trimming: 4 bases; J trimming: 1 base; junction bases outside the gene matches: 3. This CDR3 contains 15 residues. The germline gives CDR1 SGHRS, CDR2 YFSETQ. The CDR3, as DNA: TGCGCCAGCAGCCCCACTAGCGGGTCCTACAATGAGCAGTTCTTC. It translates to CASSPTSGSYNEQFF.

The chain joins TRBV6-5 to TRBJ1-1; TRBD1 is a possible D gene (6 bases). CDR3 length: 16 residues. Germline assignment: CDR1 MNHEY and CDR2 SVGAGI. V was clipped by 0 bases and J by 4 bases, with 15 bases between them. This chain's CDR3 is CASSYSQGWERTEAFF. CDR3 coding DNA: TGTGCCAGCAGTTACTCACAGGGCTGGGAACGCACTGAAGCTTTCTTT.

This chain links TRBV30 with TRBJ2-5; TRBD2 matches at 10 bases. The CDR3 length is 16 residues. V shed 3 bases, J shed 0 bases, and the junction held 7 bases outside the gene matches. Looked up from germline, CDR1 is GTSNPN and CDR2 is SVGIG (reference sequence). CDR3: CAWSLGLAGDQETQYF. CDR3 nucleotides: TGTGCCTGGAGCCTGGGGCTAGCGGGAGACCAAGAGACCCAGTACTTC.

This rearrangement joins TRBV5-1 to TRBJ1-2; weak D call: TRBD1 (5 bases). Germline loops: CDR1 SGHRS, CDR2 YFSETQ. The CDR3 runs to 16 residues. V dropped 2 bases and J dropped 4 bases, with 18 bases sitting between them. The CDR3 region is CASSFTPQGLLYGYTF. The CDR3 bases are TGCGCCAGCAGCTTTACTCCCCAGGGTCTCCTCTATGGCTACACCTTC.

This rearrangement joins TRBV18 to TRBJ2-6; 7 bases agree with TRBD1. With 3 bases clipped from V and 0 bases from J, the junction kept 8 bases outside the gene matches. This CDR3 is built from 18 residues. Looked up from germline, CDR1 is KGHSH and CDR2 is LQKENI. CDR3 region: CASSPPGQLLSGANVLTF. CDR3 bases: TGTGCCAGCTCACCGCCGGGACAGCTACTCTCTGGGGCCAACGTCCTGACTTTC.